This T cell receptor beta chain is from a study of response to subunit inactivated influenza vaccine. In its sample, this clonotype was seen a few times. Its antigen remains unknown. TCRdb reanalysed the RT-PCR reads using MiXCR and keeps one entry per CDR3 protein. The repertoire consists of roughly 460,000 distinct CDR3 sequences, with about a tenth occurring once and the leading ten covering roughly 12%. General observations from the study: It was the authors' suggestion that each seasonal influenza vaccination recruits few new T cells.

Deletions cut 4 bases from V and 2 bases from J, with 16 bases between. Germline V CDR1 and CDR2: SGDLS, YYNGEE. The CDR3 is made up of 15 amino acids. The sample was PBMCs from blood, taken roughly 46 days after vaccination. This sequence joins TRBV9 and TRBJ2-7, with D maybe TRBD2 (6 bases). The receptor was isolated from a man over 45 who received an inactivated influenza vaccine. CDR3 sequence reads: CASSKGDSRAYEQYF. The DNA of the CDR3 is TGTGCCAGCAGCAAAGGGGACTCTCGAGCCTACGAGCAGTACTTC.